One TCR beta chain is described in this entry. This record comes from a study of OX40 agonist ivuxolimab in advanced cancers. Across the whole study: Ivuxolimab, an agonistic anti-OX40 (CD134) antibody, was given to patients. Prior therapy, whether anti-PD-1, anti-PD-L1 or anti-CTLA-4, was allowed, and about 40% had some. Patients with hepatocellular carcinoma, melanoma, renal cell or head and neck cancer made up the dose-escalation patients.

Sequenced by immunoSEQ multiplex PCR; TCRdb stores in-frame clones only, minus some. The sample contains about 48,000 clones, around 84% of which appear only once. This CDR3 contains 13 residues. Germline V CDR1 and CDR2: SGHTA, FQGNSA. V lost 5 bases, J lost 3 bases, and 10 bases lay in between. The receptor was derived from an adult with an advanced solid tumor such as melanoma, head and neck, liver or kidney cancer. The chain combines TRBV7-2 with TRBJ2-5, with D possibly TRBD2 on 6 matching bases. The material sequenced was CD4+ or CD8+ T cells sorted from blood, taken in a trial of the OX40 agonist ivuxolimab. DNA of the CDR3: TGTGCCAGCAGCCGATGGGGGGAAGAGACCCAGTACTTC. Translation gives CASSRWGEETQYF.